What follows is one TCR beta chain and its context. Its antigen is currently not known. Per-nucleotide qualities are absent, and no much larger clonotype sits a single base away. These data are taken from a study of cytomegalovirus exposure and HLA in healthy donors listed by TCRdb under 2017. Study-wide context: In an earlier analysis of about 560 of the donors, around 290 Gb of sequence data and 90 million to 120 million unique TCR beta sequences from roughly 200 million T cells were reported. Rather than using new phenotypic data, the later analysis identified candidate immune exposures from TCR beta sequences and from how often those sequences occurred across donors. A later genetic analysis used genome-wide SNP genotypes for about 60% of the 666 donors, treating that subset as a discovery cohort. In addition to the first cohort of around 670 subjects, a separate validation cohort of approximately 120 different subjects was used. HLA typing covered class I and class II loci at four-digit resolution. Donor age, sex, ethnicity and CMV serostatus were compiled alongside the repertoire data. To decide whether each TCR beta V gene segment behaved as functional or pseudogenic, an earlier analysis of nearly 600 of the donors relied on high-throughput TCR beta sequencing. To predict cytomegalovirus infection status, the study combined high-throughput TCR immunosequencing, statistical association of individual TCRs with disease status, and machine learning. The T cell repertoires of some 700 subjects were profiled by immunosequencing and related to cytomegalovirus serostatus. The number of donors typed differed by locus, with roughly 620-640 for A, B, C, DRB1 and DQB1, around 520 for DQA1, about 610 for DPA1, and over 400 for DPB1. Of the roughly 400 genotyped donors, roughly 80% fell in the genetic ancestry cluster associated with self-reported Caucasian donors. The study aimed to test whether cataloging public T cell receptors could reveal signatures of past pathogen exposure. About 320 gigabases of sequencing data and roughly 90 million unique TCR sequences were included in an early release covering roughly 600 HLA-typed donors. Every discovery cohort repertoire had been produced on one sequencing platform. Because of strong linkage in the cohort, roughly five DR-DQ haplotypes were treated as single units for association and clustering. Among some 410 genotyped donors of the cohort, an average of approximately 240,000 unique TCR beta nucleotide sequences was sequenced per donor, of which approximately 18% were non-productive. To study patterns of TCR occurrence, a later analysis re-analyzed previously published TCR beta repertoires from several hundred donors and added high-resolution HLA genotyping. General conclusions and limits of the study: Most TCR sequences were seen in very few donors, while some public TCRs were found in many individuals. CMV serostatus was the only immune exposure information available for the cohort. A later genetic analysis reported fewer N-insertions in productive TCRs among donors in an Asian-associated ancestry cluster than the roughly 700-donor mean. The cohort was sequenced for TCR beta chains only, and without alpha or paired-chain data the features that could be detected were limited. In both the original and validation cohorts, the classifier was reported to diagnose cytomegalovirus status with high specificity and sensitivity. Broadly in line with IMGT annotations, most TCR beta V segments showed up in productive rearrangements about 90% or about 30% of the time in an earlier analysis of 450 to 750 of the donors. A later analysis associated roughly 17,000 TCR beta sequences with specific HLA alleles at a false discovery rate of 0.05. An association between a missense DCLRE1C variant and V-gene and J-gene trimming of TCR beta chains was found in a later genetic analysis and replicated in an independent cohort. Roughly uniform sequencing depth across donors was assumed in presence/absence analyses, although this assumption may not hold. Linkage disequilibrium might explain the correlated functional status among segregating V segments, but an unknown experimental factor could not be ruled out. Several of the top co-occurrence clusters appeared to be linked to parvovirus B19, influenza, CMV and Epstein-Barr virus, according to a later analysis. A later analysis found that TCR association rates varied across HLA loci, with DRB1 alleles showing the most associated TCRs and HLA-C alleles the fewest. It was suggested by the authors that the approach could potentially be generalized to other disease states and immunological phenotypes. A cluster of highly shared sequence variants was judged likely to be a technical artifact of the sequencing pipeline. In a later analysis, most CMV-associated TCR beta chains were found to appear HLA-restricted, with HLA associations seemingly driven largely by CMV exposure. In vitro tests confirmed that a few of the cytomegalovirus-associated TCR beta chains recognize cytomegalovirus antigens. In a later analysis, HLA-associated TCR beta chains showed more clonal expansion and lower generation probabilities than non-associated chains that were equally common. Some IMGT-functional V segments, including TRBV6-2 and TRBV6-3, could not be distinguished by the 87-base-pair reads and were therefore excluded. The study gave a list of about 150 TCR beta chains associated with cytomegalovirus. HLA typing was unavailable for some donors at each locus, so association tests used only the typed subset. A further reported finding was that TCR beta sequences accurately predicted the HLA-A and HLA-B alleles for most subjects in the first cohort. Assigning TCR associations to individual alleles was difficult when HLA alleles, especially DR and DQ, strongly co-occurred. About 17 rarely observed V segments, including chromosome 9 orphons, were excluded from the earlier analysis of almost 600 of the donors because counts were too low.

Library creation used the immunoSEQ multiplex PCR assay. The multiplex PCR relied on a mix of 60 forward primers for TCR Vbeta segments and 13 reverse primers for TCR Jbeta segments. A multiplex PCR assay on genomic DNA amplified the CDR3 region of rearranged TCR beta genes. The amplified TCR beta libraries were sequenced on the Illumina HiSeq System as 87-base-pair reads. As for the original processing: In a later analysis, approximately 74 million unique TCR beta chains were counted across the 500 to 700 repertoires, and approximately 9.9 million of these chains were shared by at least two donors. To remove PCR and sequencing errors, raw reads were error-corrected and collapsed into unique sequences using a nearest-neighbor algorithm that merged closely related sequences. V, D and J gene segments were assigned by aligning CDR3 sequences to IMGT reference sequences. For a sequence to be retained, at least a six-nucleotide match to both a V gene segment and a J gene segment was required. Rearrangements were classified as productive when the CDR3 lacked stop codons and remained in frame with V and J, and all other rearrangements were classified as non-productive. Following IMGT convention, CDR3 was defined as the stretch from the second conserved V-encoded cysteine up to the conserved J-encoded phenylalanine. Sequences without an unambiguous match to a single V gene segment were excluded from the earlier analysis of 587 of the donors. In an earlier analysis of about 590 of the donors, a V segment was called functional when productive rearrangements were above 56.7%, and segregating when the standard deviation between donors exceeded 5%. A statistical classification framework was built to diagnose cytomegalovirus status from the catalog of TCR beta chain sequences. In a later analysis, V and J genes were assigned by comparing TCR nucleotide sequences against IMGT/GENE-DB human TR gene sequences. Using the TCRdist pipeline, a later analysis assigned CDR3 sequences along with most-parsimonious VDJ recombination scenarios. A later analysis defined each TCR beta chain by its CDR3 amino acid sequence plus V-gene family, and excluded reads lacking a unique V-gene family. A later analysis removed 550 to 700 highly shared, low-generation-probability nucleotide sequences to deal with suspected cross-contamination and a sequencing artifact. In a later analysis, a clonal expansion index for each public chain was calculated from normalized within-repertoire ranks of inferred template counts. In a later analysis, generation probabilities were computed using a VDJ recombination model fitted to out-of-frame rearrangements, and the results were checked against IGoR. Hypergeometric tests were used in a later analysis to score TCR-TCR, TCR-HLA and TCR-CMV co-occurrence, with a repertoire-size bias correction applied to the TCR pairs. False discovery rates were estimated in a later analysis by permuting HLA or CMV assignments 20 times. In a later analysis, co-occurring TCRs were grouped with DBSCAN, and TCRdist sequence similarity was added when clustering was performed within HLA-allele-positive subsets. For co-occurrence clustering, repertoires with fewer than 30,000 or more than 120,000 public chains were excluded, along with roughly 5 repertoires with anomalous nucleotide sharing. Sourced from immuneACCESS, this table was stored by TCRdb with only in-frame sequences that have V and J called. A share of the clones is absent; for the studies checked, an unresolved V gene accounts for under half, and the remainder has no known explanation. D and trimming come from the DNA, and the V and J calls and clone size come from that table. Within this sample are over 150,000 clones, with just under 75% of them counted one time only. The ten largest clones take up approximately 2.8% of the sample.

The cohort was made up of under 800 healthy bone marrow donors. At the time of sampling, all cohort members were nominally healthy, though unrecorded immune exposures were likely present. The donor was CMV seropositive and belonged to the group of more than 250 seropositive cohort members. Every donor gave a peripheral blood sample, and the peripheral blood mononuclear cells from that sample were used for TCR beta sequencing. The Qiagen DNeasy Blood Extraction Kit was used to extract genomic DNA from the blood cell samples. The CDR3 sequence holds 15 residues, the cysteine and phenylalanine included. The kept DNA is CDR3 alone, 45 bases in frame from the first base. Per the germline V gene (reference sequence), MNHNY is the CDR1 and SVGAGI is the CDR2. The germline V and J ends show losses of 5 bases and 4 bases respectively, and no gene match explains 10 bases of the junction.

Sequenced: PBMCs. The TCR sequence derives from a woman in her 30s in good health and CMV-seropositive. The chain is assembled from TRBV6-6 and TRBJ1-1, and 7 junction bases match TRBD1. CDR3 loop: CASSAGGTETTEAFF. The DNA sequence reads TGTGCCAGCAGTGCGGGGGGGACAGAGACCACTGAAGCTTTCTTT.